Reported below is one T cell receptor (beta chain). This specimen comes from a study of OX40 agonist ivuxolimab in advanced cancers. Sequencing used immunoSEQ multiplex PCR; TCRdb keeps in-frame clones, though not all of them. The sample includes some 80,000 clones, 75% to 90% of them seen just once. V lost 0 bases and J lost 2; bases outside the gene matches: 11. The CDR3 spans 19 residues. The germline gives CDR1 LNHDA, CDR2 SQIVND (reference sequence). The chain joins TRBV19 to TRBJ2-3; 10 bases agree with TRBD2. The sample in question was CD4+ or CD8+ T cells sorted from blood, obtained in a trial of the OX40 agonist ivuxolimab. The TCR originated in an adult with an advanced solid tumor such as melanoma, head and neck, liver or kidney cancer. CDR3 residues: CASSIEVGLADQDTDTQYF. The CDR3 nucleotides are TGTGCCAGTAGTATAGAGGTAGGACTAGCGGACCAAGACACAGATACGCAGTATTTT. Filled out from reference TRBV19 and TRBJ2-3, the complete variable domain reads DGGITQSPKYLFRKEGQNVTLSCEQNLNHDAMYWYRQDPGQGLRLIYYSQIVNDFQKGDIAEGYSVSREKKESFPLTVTSAQKNPTAFYLCASSIEVGLADQDTDTQYFGPGTRLTVL.